What follows are 17 T cell receptor beta chains derived from one specimen sequenced in a study of early T cells in non-severe SARS-CoV-2 infection. TCRdb redid the calling of the 5' RACE reads with MiXCR, one entry per CDR3 protein. The repertoire holds around 64,000 distinct CDR3 sequences, with roughly an eighth as singletons. The sequencing here drew on whole blood, taken at baseline. The source is an adult who was a healthcare worker with PCR-confirmed SARS-CoV-2 infection or an uninfected control (not recorded which).

The V gene is TRBV6-2 or TRBV6-3, the J gene TRBJ2-1, with 7 positions matching TRBD2. Germline CDR1 and CDR2: MNHEY and SVGEGT. The CDR3 loop spans 14 amino acids. V lost 8 bases, J lost 3 bases, and 7 bases stayed unmatched. CDR3 amino acids: CASVLSGNYNEQFF. CDR3 sequence (DNA): TGTGCCAGCGTCTTGAGCGGGAACTACAATGAGCAGTTCTTC.

The chain combines TRBV6-4 with TRBJ1-1; no reliable D call. There are 13 residues in the CDR3. The V gene lost 2 bases and the J gene lost 1 base, with 5 bases spanning the gap. Germline-derived CDR1 and CDR2 are MRHNA and SNTAGT. The CDR3 is CASSDRPNTEAFF. CDR3 nucleotide sequence: TGTGCCAGCAGTGACAGGCCGAACACTGAAGCTTTCTTT.

There are a few counts of this clonotype. V gene TRBV7-3 combines with J gene TRBJ1-2, with D maybe TRBD1 (5 bases). There are 13 residues in the CDR3. From germline, CDR1 is SGHTA and CDR2 FQGTGA. The V end lost 4 bases, the J end lost 8 bases, and 14 bases lay between the germline ends. The CDR3 loop reads CASSSSGSGGYTF. The CDR3 nucleotides are TGTGCCAGCAGCTCTTCAGGGTCCGGCGGCTACACCTTC.

There are a few counts of this clonotype. The genes are TRBV6-1 and TRBJ2-1; weak D call: TRBD2 (5 bases). There are 14 residues in the CDR3. Between the trimmed V and J ends, which lost 7 bases and 5 bases, there was a span of 15 bases. Germline values: CDR1 MNHNS, CDR2 SASEGT. In DNA, the CDR3 is TGTGCCAGCATCGAGGGAATTGTTAACAATGAGCAGTTCTTC. Its protein is CASIEGIVNNEQFF.

This clonotype was counted many times. V and J are TRBV6-1 and TRBJ1-1; possible D gene TRBD1, 6 bases. The ends were cut back, 7 bases at V and 4 bases at J, with 10 bases in the middle. The germline V gene encodes CDR1 MNHNS and CDR2 SASEGT. The CDR3 extends over 12 amino acids. The CDR3, as DNA: TGTGCCAGCACCGACAGGTTCACTGAAGCTTTCTTT. Translating gives CASTDRFTEAFF.

The chain couples TRBV7-2 to TRBJ2-3; D possibly matches TRBD1 or TRBD2 (5 bases each). Trimming took 1 base from V and 10 from J, leaving 12 bases between them. Germline CDR1 and CDR2: SGHTA and FQGNSA. The CDR3 has 13 amino acids. CDR3 in amino acids: CASSLEAMGAQYF. In DNA form, the CDR3 reads TGTGCCAGCAGCTTAGAGGCCATGGGGGCGCAGTATTTT.

The chain has TRBV12-3 or TRBV12-4 and TRBJ2-7; D is perhaps TRBD1 (6 bases). The CDR3 has 13 amino acids. Trimming stripped 6 bases from V and 2 bases from J, with 11 bases between. The CDR3 DNA reads as TGTGCCAGCAGATACTCAGGGGCCTACGAGCAGTACTTC. It codes for CASRYSGAYEQYF.

This clonotype showed up just a few times. V is TRBV7-2 and J is TRBJ2-7, with 9 bases aligning to TRBD2. CDR1 SGHTA and CDR2 FQGNSA come from the germline V gene. This CDR3 is built from 15 residues. V dropped 5 bases and J dropped 0; count of bases not matched to a gene: 5. Here the CDR3 reads CASSRTSVTSYEQYF. The DNA for the CDR3 is TGTGCCAGCAGCCGGACTAGCGTCACCTCCTACGAGCAGTACTTC.

The rearrangement uses TRBV9 and TRBJ1-6; no reliable D call. Germline CDR1 reads SGDLS; CDR2 reads YYNGEE. There are 13 residues in the CDR3. Trimming took 4 bases from V and 10 from J, leaving 12 bases between them. CDR3 bases: TGTGCCAGCAGCCCGGGCCCCGGATCACCCCTCCACTTT. Its protein is CASSPGPGSPLHF.

This clonotype was found a few times. V usage is TRBV30 and J usage is TRBJ2-2; D is undetermined. V lost 0 bases and J lost 7, with 9 bases in between. CDR1 is GTSNPN, CDR2 SVGIG, per germline (reference sequence). There are 13 residues in the CDR3. CDR3 coding DNA: TGTGCCTGGAGTGTATATTTGGACGGGGAGCTGTTTTTT. Translated, it gives CAWSVYLDGELFF.

J is TRBJ2-3 and V is TRBV21-1; the D segment call TRBD1 is taken from the table without a DNA check. TRBV21-1 is a known pseudogene. The CDR3 covers 14 residues. CDR3: CASSRTGYTDTQYF. CDR3 coding DNA: TGTGCCAGCAGCCGAACAGGGTACACAGATACGCAGTATTTT.

This clonotype has only a few counts. The chain recombines TRBV9 with TRBJ1-5; 8 bases are a match to TRBD1. The CDR3 totals 13 residues. V was pared by 3 bases and J by 5 bases, with 1 base of the junction left unmatched. Germline-derived CDR1 and CDR2 are SGDLS and YYNGEE. CDR3 amino acids: CASSEQGDQPQHF. The CDR3, as DNA: TGTGCCAGCAGCGAACAGGGGGATCAGCCCCAGCATTTT.

This chain uses TRBV19 with TRBJ2-7; TRBD2 agrees at 9 bases. CDR3 length: 18 amino acids. The germline V gene encodes CDR1 LNHDA and CDR2 SQIVND (reference sequence). V was pared by 3 bases and J by 0 bases, with 12 bases of the junction left unmatched. CDR3: CASSIMYSAGGISYEQYF. The CDR3 bases are TGTGCCAGTAGTATCATGTATTCGGCGGGAGGGATCTCCTACGAGCAGTACTTC.

The chain carries TRBV9 and TRBJ1-2; D may be TRBD1 (6 bases). V lost 3 bases and J lost 2, with 14 bases in between. Germline-derived CDR1 and CDR2 are SGDLS and YYNGEE. The length of the CDR3 is 15 residues. The DNA for the CDR3 is TGTGCCAGCAGCGCTGGACCGACAGGCAACTATGGCTACACCTTC. This sequence encodes CASSAGPTGNYGYTF.

The V gene is TRBV29-1, the J gene TRBJ2-3, with D perhaps TRBD1 (5 bases). The V end was cut by 7 bases, the J end by 1 base, with 12 bases between. Germline V gene lookup returns CDR1 SQVTM and CDR2 ANQGSEA. The CDR3 totals 13 residues. For the CDR3, the DNA is TGCAGCGCCAGCAGGGCGCGCACAGATACGCAGTATTTT. It specifies CSASRARTDTQYF.

The V call is TRBV10-3, the J call TRBJ1-2; weak D call: TRBD1 (5 bases). Germline assignment: CDR1 ENHRY and CDR2 SYGVKD. V lost 3 bases, J lost 3 bases, and 8 bases lay in between. This CDR3 spans 13 amino acids. The CDR3 nucleotides are TGTGCCATCAGTGACAGGGCCGACTATGGCTACACCTTC. Its protein product is CAISDRADYGYTF.

This clonotype was detected ten times or more. The chain employs TRBV19 and TRBJ1-2; 8 bases fit TRBD1. The CDR3 loop spans 13 amino acids. Germline lookup yields CDR1 LNHDA and CDR2 SQIVND (reference sequence). The V segment lost 6 bases and the J segment 8 bases; nucleotides outside the gene matches: 8. The CDR3 is CASSPEDRAGYTF. DNA for the CDR3: TGTGCCAGTAGCCCTGAGGACAGGGCGGGCTACACCTTC.